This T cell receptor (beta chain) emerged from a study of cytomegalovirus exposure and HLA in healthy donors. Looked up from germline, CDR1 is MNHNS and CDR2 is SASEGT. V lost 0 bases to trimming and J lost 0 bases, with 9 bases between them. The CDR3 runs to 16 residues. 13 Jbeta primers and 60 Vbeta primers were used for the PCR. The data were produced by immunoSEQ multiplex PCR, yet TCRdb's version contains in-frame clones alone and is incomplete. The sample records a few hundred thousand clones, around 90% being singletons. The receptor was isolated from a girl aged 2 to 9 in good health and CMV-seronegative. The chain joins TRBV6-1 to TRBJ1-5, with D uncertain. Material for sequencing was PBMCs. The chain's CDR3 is CASSEASQYSNQPQHF. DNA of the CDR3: TGTGCCAGCAGTGAAGCAAGTCAGTATAGCAATCAGCCCCAGCATTTT.